This is a list of T cell receptor beta chains from one sample in a study of control samples from healthy donors and cancer patients. TCRdb keeps only in-frame clones here, not all; method: immunoSEQ multiplex PCR. The profile shows around 150,000 clones, approximately 91% of them singletons. Material: blood. Source of these receptors: a man aged 30-40 years in good health. The CDR3 runs from the conserved cysteine through the conserved F or W. Fields, in order: CDR3 DNA, CDR3 protein, clone size, D gene, J gene, V gene. D genes are given only for firm matches. Rows may omit the clone size; those that give it use once, few, many or a size class.

CDR3 DNA: TGTGCCAGCAGCGTAGCAGAGACAGATACGCAGTATTTT
CDR3 protein: CASSVAETDTQYF
clone size: -
D gene: -
J gene: TRBJ2-3
V gene: TRBV9

CDR3 DNA: TGTGCCAGCTCACCACGGGCTTTGGCAGGGCCATATGGCTACACCTTC
CDR3 protein: CASSPRALAGPYGYTF
clone size: -
D gene: -
J gene: TRBJ1-2
V gene: TRBV18

CDR3 DNA: TGTGCCAGCAGCAGGACCCTCCAAGAGACCCAGTACTTC
CDR3 protein: CASSRTLQETQYF
clone size: -
D gene: -
J gene: TRBJ2-5
V gene: TRBV7-8

CDR3 DNA: TGTGCCAGCAGCCAAGCTAGCGCTAACCTCGAGGAGCAGTTCTTC
CDR3 protein: CASSQASANLEEQFF
clone size: -
D gene: -
J gene: TRBJ2-1
V gene: TRBV3-1/TRBV3-2

CDR3 DNA: TGTGCCAGCAGTGATGGGGCCAGCAGGAACACCGGGGAGCTGTTTTTT
CDR3 protein: CASSDGASRNTGELFF
clone size: -
D gene: -
J gene: TRBJ2-2
V gene: TRBV6-4

CDR3 DNA: TGCAGCTTCGAAGGTCCGGCAGGGAGTGACTACGAGCAGTACTTC
CDR3 protein: CSFEGPAGSDYEQYF
clone size: -
D gene: -
J gene: TRBJ2-7
V gene: TRBV29-1

CDR3 DNA: TGTGCCAGCAGCACCACGAGGAGCACCGGGGAGCTGTTTTTT
CDR3 protein: CASSTTRSTGELFF
clone size: -
D gene: -
J gene: TRBJ2-2
V gene: TRBV27

CDR3 DNA: TGTGCTAGTGGTTTGGTACCCAGCGGGAGGGAGTTCGGGGAGCTGTTTTTT
CDR3 protein: CASGLVPSGREFGELFF
clone size: -
D gene: TRBD2
J gene: TRBJ2-2
V gene: TRBV12-5

CDR3 DNA: TGTGCCAGCAGCGTTAGCGGGGGGGCCGGAGAGACCCAGTACTTC
CDR3 protein: CASSVSGGAGETQYF
clone size: -
D gene: TRBD2
J gene: TRBJ2-5
V gene: TRBV7-2

CDR3 DNA: TGTGCCACCAGTGACCGCGGGTCGGGGACTCTTAATGAGCAGTTCTTC
CDR3 protein: CATSDRGSGTLNEQFF
clone size: -
D gene: -
J gene: TRBJ2-1
V gene: TRBV24-1

CDR3 DNA: TGTGCCAGCAGCGTAGGGGAGGCTGAAGCTTTCTTT
CDR3 protein: CASSVGEAEAFF
clone size: -
D gene: -
J gene: TRBJ1-1
V gene: TRBV9

CDR3 DNA: TGTGCCAGCAGCCAATTAGCGGGGCTTTACGAGCAGTACTTC
CDR3 protein: CASSQLAGLYEQYF
clone size: once
D gene: TRBD2
J gene: TRBJ2-7
V gene: TRBV14

CDR3 DNA: TGTGCCAGCAGCGCCGGCGACAGTACTAACTATGGCTACACCTTC
CDR3 protein: CASSAGDSTNYGYTF
clone size: once
D gene: -
J gene: TRBJ1-2
V gene: TRBV9

CDR3 DNA: TGTGCCAGCAGCTTATCAGGAGTGAACACTGAAGCTTTCTTT
CDR3 protein: CASSLSGVNTEAFF
clone size: many
D gene: -
J gene: TRBJ1-1
V gene: TRBV11-3

CDR3 DNA: TGCAGCGTTTTGGGTCAGTTCTTC
CDR3 protein: CSVLGQFF
clone size: -
D gene: -
J gene: TRBJ2-1
V gene: TRBV29-1

CDR3 DNA: TGCAGCGTTGGCGCGAACACTGAAGCTTTCTTT
CDR3 protein: CSVGANTEAFF
clone size: -
D gene: -
J gene: TRBJ1-1
V gene: TRBV29-1

CDR3 DNA: TGTGCCAGCAGCTCCCAGGGCGGGCTAACCTACAATGAGCAGTTCTTC
CDR3 protein: CASSSQGGLTYNEQFF
clone size: few
D gene: -
J gene: TRBJ2-1
V gene: TRBV7-2

CDR3 DNA: TGTGCCTGGACACAGGGGAGGGCCACTGAAGCTTTCTTT
CDR3 protein: CAWTQGRATEAFF
clone size: -
D gene: TRBD1
J gene: TRBJ1-1
V gene: TRBV30

CDR3 DNA: TGTGCCAGTAGTATTATTAGAGGCTACGAGCAGTACTTC
CDR3 protein: CASSIIRGYEQYF
clone size: -
D gene: -
J gene: TRBJ2-7
V gene: TRBV19

CDR3 DNA: TGTGCCAGCAGTTCTACAGGGGGATCTGGAAACACCATATATTTT
CDR3 protein: CASSSTGGSGNTIYF
clone size: once
D gene: TRBD1
J gene: TRBJ1-3
V gene: TRBV27

CDR3 DNA: TGTGCCAGCAGCTCAAACATCAAACCCAGGGGGTGGTATGGCTACACCTTC
CDR3 protein: CASSSNIKPRGWYGYTF
clone size: -
D gene: TRBD1
J gene: TRBJ1-2
V gene: TRBV7-2

CDR3 DNA: TGCGCCAGCAGCCAGGGACAGCGGGGCTCCTACGAGCAGTACTTC
CDR3 protein: CASSQGQRGSYEQYF
clone size: once
D gene: -
J gene: TRBJ2-7
V gene: TRBV4-3

CDR3 DNA: TGTGCCAGCAGCGGACGGCAGGGAGGGCCTAATGAAAAACTGTTTTTT
CDR3 protein: CASSGRQGGPNEKLFF
clone size: -
D gene: -
J gene: TRBJ1-4
V gene: TRBV7-9

CDR3 DNA: TGTGCCAGCAGCGCTGGGCAGGTTTGGGACAAAAACATTCAGTACTTC
CDR3 protein: CASSAGQVWDKNIQYF
clone size: -
D gene: -
J gene: TRBJ2-4
V gene: TRBV9

CDR3 DNA: TGTGCCAGCAGCTTAGAAGGCCAGGGTGGCGGCTTAGCCAAAAACATTCAGTACTTC
CDR3 protein: CASSLEGQGGGLAKNIQYF
clone size: -
D gene: -
J gene: TRBJ2-4
V gene: TRBV7-8

CDR3 DNA: TGTGCCAGCAGCCGGTCCATAAATCAAGAGACCCAGTACTTC
CDR3 protein: CASSRSINQETQYF
clone size: -
D gene: -
J gene: TRBJ2-5
V gene: TRBV5-4

CDR3 DNA: TGTGCCAGCAGTCATCCCGGGACAGATAATGAAAAACTGTTTTTT
CDR3 protein: CASSHPGTDNEKLFF
clone size: -
D gene: TRBD1
J gene: TRBJ1-4
V gene: TRBV25-1

CDR3 DNA: TGTGCCAGCAGCACGCCATGGGGCACTGAAGCTTTCTTT
CDR3 protein: CASSTPWGTEAFF
clone size: -
D gene: -
J gene: TRBJ1-1
V gene: TRBV12-3/TRBV12-4

CDR3 DNA: TGTGCCAGCAGTTACGGGCCCCCGGGGTATGGCTACACCTTC
CDR3 protein: CASSYGPPGYGYTF
clone size: -
D gene: -
J gene: TRBJ1-2
V gene: TRBV6-5